The present T cell receptor (beta chain) was sequenced within a study of blood T cell repertoires in COVID-19. Overall study: PBMCs, B-cell-depleted T cells, or T cells provided the cDNA or gDNA that made up the material.

The CDR3 totals 15 residues. V lost 5 bases, J lost 5 bases, and 5 bases stayed unmatched. CDR1 is LNHDA, CDR2 SQIVND, per germline (reference sequence). In the source study's methods: Estimation of nucleated cell counts relied on the amplification of reference gene primers. Clones were sequenced by immunoSEQ multiplex PCR, and TCRdb holds only the in-frame ones, with some missing. Clone size and V and J calls were adopted from that table, with D and trimming inferred from the DNA. Counted here are around 430,000 clones, more than 75% occurring once; the ten biggest clones make up around 9.3%. Everyone who took part was about 18 to 90 years old, and they came from 20 to 25 US areas. Cohorts were based on clinical histories the participants reported.

The gene calls are TRBV19 and TRBJ2-2; 10 positions match TRBD1. The TCR originated in a woman between 45 and 65 years old who had recovered from COVID-19. The sequenced sample was PBMCs or T cells enriched from blood (not recorded which). The CDR3 DNA follows: TGTGCCAGTAGTGTGGACAGGGGGACAACCGGGGAGCTGTTTTTT. Its translation: CASSVDRGTTGELFF.